This record concerns one TCR beta chain sequence. The specificity of this receptor is unknown. No much larger clone exists at a distance of one base, and base qualities are not known. This sample was taken from a study of T cell changes during pregnancy in multiple sclerosis (dated by TCRdb to about 2019). With regard to the full study: The study looked at changes in the T cell repertoire across pregnancy in women with multiple sclerosis.

The method was the immunoSEQ multiplex PCR assay. TCRdb's version of the immuneACCESS table is confined to in-frame rearrangements and falls short of the full clone set. An unresolved V gene accounts for under half of the shortfall where checked; the remainder is of unknown origin. This sample holds under 45,000 clones; 91% were observed only once. The ten largest clones capture 0.45% to 0.55% of the sample. The germline ends are 19 bases apart after V is trimmed by 5 bases and J by 2 bases. From the germline V gene, CDR1 is SGHVS and CDR2 is FQNEAQ. From the cysteine up to the phenylalanine, the CDR3 has a length of 17 residues. Kept here is only the CDR3 DNA, which spans 51 bases and is read in frame from base 1.

Recombination connected TRBV7-8 to TRBJ1-3, with a weak D call of TRBD1 (6 bases match). The sequence derives from a female donor in good health, enrolled as a control in a pregnancy study. The starting material was CD4+ T cells from peripheral blood mononuclear cells, obtained in the second trimester of pregnancy. For the CDR3, the sequence is CASSPRVSGTTGNTIYF. The nucleotide sequence reads TGTGCCAGCAGCCCGAGGGTATCGGGGACAACTGGAAACACCATATATTTT. When the CDR3 is completed using the reference TRBV7-8 and TRBJ1-3 genes on either side, the full variable domain is GAGVSQSPRYKVAKRGQDVALRCDPISGHVSLFWYQQALGQGPEFLTYFQNEAQLDKSGLPSDRFFAERPEGSVSTLKIQRTQQEDSAVYLCASSPRVSGTTGNTIYFGEGSWLTVV.